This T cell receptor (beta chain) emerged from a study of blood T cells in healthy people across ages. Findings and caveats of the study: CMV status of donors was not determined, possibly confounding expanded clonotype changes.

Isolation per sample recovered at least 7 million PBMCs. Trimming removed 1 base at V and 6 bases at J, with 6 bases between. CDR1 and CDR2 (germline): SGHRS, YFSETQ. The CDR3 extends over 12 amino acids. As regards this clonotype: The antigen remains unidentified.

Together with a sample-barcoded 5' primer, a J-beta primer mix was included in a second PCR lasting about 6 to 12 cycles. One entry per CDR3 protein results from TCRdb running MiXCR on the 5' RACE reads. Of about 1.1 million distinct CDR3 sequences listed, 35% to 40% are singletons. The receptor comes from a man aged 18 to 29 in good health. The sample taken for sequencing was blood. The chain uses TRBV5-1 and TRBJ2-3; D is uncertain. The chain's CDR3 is CASSLTFDTQYF. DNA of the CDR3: TGCGCCAGCAGCTTGACTTTCGATACGCAGTATTTT.